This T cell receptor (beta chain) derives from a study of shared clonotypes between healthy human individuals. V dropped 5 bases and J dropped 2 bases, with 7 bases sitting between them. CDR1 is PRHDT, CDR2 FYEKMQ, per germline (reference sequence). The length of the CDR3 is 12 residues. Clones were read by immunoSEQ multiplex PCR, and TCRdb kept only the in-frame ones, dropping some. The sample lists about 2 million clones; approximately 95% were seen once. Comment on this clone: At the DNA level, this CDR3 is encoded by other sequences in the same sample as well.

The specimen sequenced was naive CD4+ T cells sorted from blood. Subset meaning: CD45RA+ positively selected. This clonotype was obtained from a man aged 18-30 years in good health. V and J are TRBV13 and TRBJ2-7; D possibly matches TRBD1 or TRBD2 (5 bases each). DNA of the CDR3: TGTGCCAGCAGCCGGGGACCCTACGAGCAGTACTTC. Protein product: CASSRGPYEQYF. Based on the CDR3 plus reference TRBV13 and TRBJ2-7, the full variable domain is AAGVIQSPRHLIKEKRETATLKCYPIPRHDTVYWYQQGPGQDPQFLISFYEKMQSDKGSIPDRFSAQQFSDYHSELNMSSLELGDSALYFCASSRGPYEQYFGPGTRLTVT.